What follows are 14 T cell receptor beta chains derived from one specimen sequenced in a study of blood T cell repertoires in COVID-19. The table came from immunoSEQ multiplex PCR; TCRdb's copy has only in-frame clones and leaves some out. The sample lists about 120,000 clones, more than 75% occurring once. The specimen sequenced was peripheral blood. The receptor source for this set is a man aged 40-49 years with acute or convalescent COVID-19.

This chain connects TRBV7-2 to TRBJ2-7; possibly TRBD2 for D (5 bases). Germline values: CDR1 SGHTA, CDR2 FQGNSA. V was trimmed by 8 bases and J by 1 base, leaving 12 bases between them. This CDR3 spans 13 amino acids. The CDR3 is CASAMGVSYEQYF. The DNA for the CDR3 is TGTGCCAGCGCCATGGGAGTATCCTACGAGCAGTACTTC.

J is TRBJ2-3 and V is TRBV19; D remains ambiguous. V shed 5 bases and J shed 4 bases, with 10 bases lying between them. This CDR3 comprises 13 residues. Germline lookup yields CDR1 LNHDA and CDR2 SQIVND (reference sequence). CDR3: CASSSVSADTQYF. The CDR3 DNA follows: TGTGCCAGTAGTTCCGTCTCGGCAGATACGCAGTATTTT.

The chain links TRBV19 to TRBJ2-1; TRBD1 agrees at 7 bases. The germline CDR1 and CDR2 sequences are LNHDA and SQIVND (reference sequence). Trimming cost V 5 bases and J 4 bases; bases outside gene matches: 5. CDR3 length: 14 residues. The CDR3 DNA reads as TGTGCCAGTAGTCCGACGACAGGGTACAATGAGCAGTTCTTC. Amino acid sequence: CASSPTTGYNEQFF.

This chain links TRBV30 with TRBJ1-2; D is unclear. CDR1 is GTSNPN and CDR2 is SVGIG in the germline V gene (reference sequence). CDR3 length: 12 residues. Between the trimmed V and J ends, which lost 0 bases and 4 bases, there was a span of 6 bases. In DNA form, the CDR3 reads TGTGCCTGGAGTGTCGCGGCCTATGGCTACACCTTC. This gives the protein CAWSVAAYGYTF.

The chain combines TRBV6-5 with TRBJ1-1; possible D gene TRBD1, 5 bases. Trimming took 10 bases from V and 5 from J, leaving 17 bases between them. This CDR3 is built from 13 residues. Germline V gives CDR1 MNHEY, CDR2 SVGAGI. CDR3 in DNA: TGTGCCACCGCCCCCGCCGGGGGAACTGAAGCTTTCTTT. This translates into CATAPAGGTEAFF.

J is TRBJ1-5 and V is TRBV2, with TRBD1 matching 8 bases. After removal of 4 bases from V and 0 bases from J, the junction contained 8 bases not matched to a gene. The CDR3 totals 17 residues. Germline loops: CDR1 SNHLY, CDR2 FYNNEI. CDR3 amino acids: CASSVDRGYYSNQPQHF. The CDR3, as DNA: TGTGCCAGCAGTGTCGACAGGGGCTATTATAGCAATCAGCCCCAGCATTTT.

The chain recombines TRBV7-2 with TRBJ2-7, with a tentative D call TRBD2 (7 bases). Per germline, CDR1 SGHTA and CDR2 FQGNSA. Deletions cut 7 bases from V and 3 bases from J, with 13 bases between. This CDR3 has 13 amino acids. CDR3 bases: TGTGCCAGCAAGAGGGGGGGATTCTACGAGCAGTACTTC. Its protein is CASKRGGFYEQYF. The full variable domain, with the rest looked up from reference TRBV7-2 and TRBJ2-7, is GAGVSQSPSNKVTEKGKDVELRCDPISGHTALYWYRQSLGQGLEFLIYFQGNSAPDKSGLPSDRFSAERTGGSVSTLTIQRTQQEDSAVYLCASKRGGFYEQYFGPGTRLTVT.

The chain carries TRBV4-3 and TRBJ2-1; 7 bases are shared with TRBD2. The length of the CDR3 is 15 residues. CDR1 and CDR2 (germline): LGHNA, YSLEER. The trim removed 1 base at V and 4 bases at J, leaving 4 bases unmatched. The CDR3 DNA is TGCGCCAGCAGCCAAGGGCTAGCGGTGTACAATGAGCAGTTCTTC. Protein product: CASSQGLAVYNEQFF.

This rearrangement joins TRBV18 to TRBJ2-7, with D tentatively TRBD2 (6 bases). Deletions cut 6 bases from V and 5 bases from J, with 8 bases between. Germline V lookup: CDR1 KGHSH, CDR2 LQKENI. This CDR3 comprises 11 residues. The CDR3: CASSRENEQYF. Here the CDR3 DNA reads TGTGCCAGCTCGCGGGAAAACGAGCAGTACTTC.

The chain joins TRBV9 to TRBJ1-4, with D perhaps TRBD1 (5 bases). CDR3 length: 14 amino acids. Trimming pared 4 bases from V and 8 bases from J, leaving 15 bases between. Per germline, CDR1 SGDLS and CDR2 YYNGEE. This CDR3 reads CASSPLGGDEKLFF. As DNA, the CDR3 is TGTGCCAGCAGCCCTCTTGGGGGGGACGAAAAACTGTTTTTT.

The chain is built from TRBV29-1 and TRBJ1-2, with a weak D call TRBD1 (5 bases). V lost 2 bases and J 4 bases, leaving 11 bases between the germline ends. The CDR3 loop spans 13 amino acids. The germline gives CDR1 SQVTM, CDR2 ANQGSEA. For the CDR3, the DNA is TGCAGCGTTGAACCCCGTCAGGGCTATGGCTACACCTTC. Its translation is CSVEPRQGYGYTF.

This chain links TRBV6-5 with TRBJ2-1, with 8 bases fitting TRBD2. V was clipped by 6 bases and J by 2 bases; unmatched bases: 3. The CDR3 is 14 residues long. Germline CDR1 MNHEY, CDR2 SVGAGI. The chain's CDR3 is CASRQTSAYNEQFF. The CDR3 DNA sequence: TGTGCCAGCAGACAGACTAGCGCCTACAATGAGCAGTTCTTC.

The chain is built from TRBV11-2 and TRBJ1-2; no clear D gene. This CDR3 is built from 14 residues. V was trimmed by 0 bases and J by 5 bases, leaving 10 bases between them. The germline V gene has CDR1 SGHAT and CDR2 FQNNGV. The CDR3 sequence: CASSLEVAEYGYTF. CDR3 nucleotide sequence: TGTGCCAGCAGCTTAGAAGTTGCCGAGTATGGCTACACCTTC.

This clone was seen once. The chain has TRBV11-3 and TRBJ1-1; no firm D call. This CDR3 is built from 13 residues. The germline gives CDR1 SGHNT, CDR2 YENEEA. The germline V and J ends were trimmed by 5 bases and 0 bases, with 7 bases remaining between them. The CDR3 DNA follows: TGTGCCAGCAGCGTTACAATGAACACTGAAGCTTTCTTT. This encodes CASSVTMNTEAFF.